These 21 T cell receptor beta chains were all obtained from the same sample, sequenced in a study of CXCR3-negative and CXCR3-positive naive CD8 T cells (dated by TCRdb to about 2019). The research as a whole found: Compared with CXCR3-negative naive cells, CXCR3-positive naive cells had TRB CDR3s with higher hydrophobicity (lower Kidera factor 4), lower energy, and higher strength and volume indices.

These receptors have no known antigen. Sequencing was performed on a NextSeq 550. The Human TCR Profiling Kit (MiLaboratory) was used to prepare UMI-labeled 5' RACE TRB cDNA libraries. TCRdb reanalyzed the reads, keeping one entry per CDR3 protein sequence and omitting DNA. The table for this sample shows under 85,000 distinct CDR3 sequences. The ten most abundant clones make up approximately 0.62% of the sample. Material: naive CXCR3+ CD8+ T cells from blood. This specimen's cell subset or site label, per the study, means: CD45RO-CCR7+CD27+CD95- naive CD8+ T cells expressing CXCR3 (TNR3+). Receptor source: a human donor in good health. Some clones in this sample may be carry-over from other donors' samples.

The gene calls are TRBV7-2 and TRBJ2-7; there is no DNA to check the TCRdb D call of TRBD2. The CDR3 is 14 residues long. Germline V gene lookup returns CDR1 SGHTA and CDR2 FQGNSA. The CDR3 is CASSFEGLVYEQYF.

This rearrangement joins TRBV7-9 to TRBJ2-5; TCRdb gives TRBD1 as the D gene, but with no DNA this cannot be confirmed. The CDR3 sequence is 13 residues long. Per germline, CDR1 SEHNR and CDR2 FQNEAQ (reference sequence). CDR3 amino acids: CASSLRTGETQYF.

This chain uses TRBV7-9 with TRBJ1-2. CDR3 size: 12 residues. CDR1 SEHNR and CDR2 FQNEAQ come from the germline V gene (reference sequence). CDR3: CASSPRWHGYTF. The full variable domain, its missing parts supplied by reference TRBV7-9 and TRBJ1-2, is DTGVSQNPRHKITKRGQNVTFRCDPISEHNRLYWYRQTLGQGPEFLTYFQNEAQLEKSRLLSDRFSAERPKGSFSTLEIQRTEQGDSAMYLCASSPRWHGYTFGSGTRLTVV.

The V and J genes are TRBV3-1 and TRBJ2-7. Germline V gene sequence: CDR1 LGHDT, CDR2 YNNKEL (reference sequence). The CDR3 has 11 residues. This CDR3 reads CASSHGGWQYF.

V usage is TRBV6-5 and J usage is TRBJ2-7. This CDR3 is 14 amino acids long. Germline V gene sequence: CDR1 MNHEY, CDR2 SVGAGI. CDR3 protein: CASSYLSGGHEQYF.

J is TRBJ1-4 and V is TRBV21-1; TCRdb's D call, TRBD1, is unchecked because there is no DNA. TRBV21-1 is listed as a pseudogene. The CDR3 totals 19 residues. This CDR3 reads CASSTRDAGNEGLIEKLFF.

V and J are TRBV29-1 and TRBJ2-7; TCRdb returns TRBD1, unconfirmable since there is no DNA. The CDR3 spans 13 residues. The germline V gene has CDR1 SQVTM and CDR2 ANQGSEA. The CDR3 region is CSVEKGQGVEQYF.

The chain is built from TRBV29-1 and TRBJ2-7. The CDR3 length is 13 residues. Germline assignment: CDR1 SQVTM and CDR2 ANQGSEA. CDR3 sequence reads: CSVERTDSYEQYF.

V usage is TRBV28 and J usage is TRBJ2-7; TCRdb returns TRBD1, unconfirmable since there is no DNA. CDR1 MDHEN and CDR2 SYDVKM come from the germline V gene. CDR3 length equals 16 residues. The CDR3 spells CASSFGTGASSYEQYF.

The chain carries TRBV28 and TRBJ1-1; as DNA is missing, the TRBD1 call by TCRdb cannot be tested. The CDR3 runs to 13 residues. CDR1 and CDR2 from the germline V gene are MDHEN and SYDVKM. The CDR3 sequence: CASGGVRSPEAFF.

The chain uses TRBV5-1 and TRBJ2-2; TCRdb selects TRBD2, and the lack of DNA leaves this call unchecked. The CDR3 totals 19 residues. The germline V gene has CDR1 SGHRS and CDR2 YFSETQ. Here the CDR3 reads CASSSGLRLAESNNGELFF.

V and J are TRBV7-2 and TRBJ2-7; TCRdb lists TRBD1, though no DNA is available to test this call. The germline gives CDR1 SGHTA, CDR2 FQGNSA. The CDR3 covers 15 residues. CDR3 region: CASSFGTGGTYEQYF.

The V gene is TRBV2, the J gene TRBJ1-2; TCRdb's D call, TRBD1, is unchecked because there is no DNA. Germline V lookup: CDR1 SNHLY, CDR2 FYNNEI. The CDR3 loop spans 13 amino acids. The CDR3 region is CASSDPGLGGYTF.

The rearrangement joins TRBV12-3 or TRBV12-4 to TRBJ2-1; without DNA, the TCRdb call of TRBD2 cannot be checked. The CDR3 has 14 amino acids. This CDR3 reads CASSLFAGGHEQFF.

The chain links TRBV27 to TRBJ2-1; the D gene TCRdb calls, TRBD1, cannot be checked with no DNA. Germline V CDR1 and CDR2: MNHEY, SMNVEV (reference sequence). This CDR3 spans 12 amino acids. CDR3 sequence reads: CASSKGTNEQFF.

J is TRBJ2-7 and V is TRBV29-1. Germline-derived CDR1 and CDR2 are SQVTM and ANQGSEA. There are 11 residues in the CDR3. CDR3 in amino acids: CSVGTDYEQYF.

The CDR3 is CASSSIQSTDTQYF. V gene TRBV28 combines with J gene TRBJ2-3. Looked up from germline, CDR1 is MDHEN and CDR2 is SYDVKM. This CDR3 spans 14 amino acids.

This rearrangement joins TRBV29-1 to TRBJ1-1. Germline V gene data show CDR1 as SQVTM and CDR2 as ANQGSEA. This CDR3 region has 15 residues. The CDR3 region is CSVGHRPQRNTEAFF.

This chain joins TRBV7-9 and TRBJ2-1; the TCRdb call, TRBD1, lacks DNA for checking. CDR1 is SEHNR and CDR2 is FQNEAQ in the germline V gene (reference sequence). This CDR3 has 12 amino acids. The CDR3 here is CASSPGPREQFF.

The V gene is TRBV14, the J gene TRBJ1-6. Germline V gives CDR1 SGHDN, CDR2 FVKESK. The CDR3 has 15 residues. The CDR3 region is CASSQDRVGNSPLHF.

CDR3: CASSTRWAAKDTQYF. The chain uses TRBV5-1 and TRBJ2-3; TCRdb's D gene call, TRBD1, goes unchecked for lack of DNA. The CDR3 contains 15 residues. In germline, CDR1 is SGHRS, CDR2 YFSETQ.